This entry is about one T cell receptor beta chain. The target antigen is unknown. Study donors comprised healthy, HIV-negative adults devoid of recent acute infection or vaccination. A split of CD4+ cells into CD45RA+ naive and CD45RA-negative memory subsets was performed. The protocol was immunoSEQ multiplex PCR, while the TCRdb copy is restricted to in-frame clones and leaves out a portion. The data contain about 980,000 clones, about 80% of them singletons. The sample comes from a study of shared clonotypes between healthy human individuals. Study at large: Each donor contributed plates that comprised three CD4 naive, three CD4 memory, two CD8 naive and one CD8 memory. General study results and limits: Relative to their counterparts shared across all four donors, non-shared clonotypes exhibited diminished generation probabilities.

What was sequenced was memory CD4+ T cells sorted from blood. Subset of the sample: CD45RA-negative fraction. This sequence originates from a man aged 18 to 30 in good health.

The CDR3 nucleotides read TGTGCCATCAGTGATGAGGGGGCGTATGAAAAACTGTTTTTT. Translated: CAISDEGAYEKLFF. The gene calls are TRBV10-3 and TRBJ1-4; 7 bases fit TRBD1. Losses at the gene ends were 3 bases for V and 6 bases for J; bases not matched to a gene: 4. Germline V CDR1 and CDR2: ENHRY, SYGVKD. This CDR3 has 14 amino acids.